This TCR beta chain appears in the sequencing data of a study of molecular identifiers for immune sequencing clone quantification. Trimming pared 5 bases from V and 3 bases from J, leaving 20 bases between. In germline, CDR1 is SEHNR, CDR2 FQNEAQ (reference sequence). The CDR3 length is 16 residues. About this clonotype itself: The antigen is undetermined.

Findings and limits, study-wide: In CMV-specific effectors, clones above 20 copies held over 98% of molecules; naive, under 1%.

TCRdb ran MiXCR on the PCR reads and lists one entry per CDR3 protein. The sample holds about 640,000 distinct CDR3 sequences, just under 20% seen once. Sorting captured naive CD8 T cells as CD8+CD4-CCR7+CD45RA+. The chain combines TRBV7-9 with TRBJ2-7, with D hard to call. Input material: naive CD8+ T cells from blood, with Jurkat cell RNA spiked in. Regarding subset: FACS-sorted CD8+CD4-CCR7+CD45RA+ naive T cells. The TCR was taken from a human donor in good health. Some libraries in this study had Jurkat cell RNA spiked in. This chain's CDR3 is CASSNDLANPYYEQYF. CDR3 nucleotide sequence: TGTGCCAGCAGCAACGACTTGGCCAACCCCTACTACGAGCAGTACTTC. Together with reference TRBV7-9 and TRBJ2-7, the CDR3 gives the full variable domain: DTGVSQNPRHKITKRGQNVTFRCDPISEHNRLYWYRQTLGQGPEFLTYFQNEAQLEKSRLLSDRFSAERPKGSFSTLEIQRTEQGDSAMYLCASSNDLANPYYEQYFGPGTRLTVT.